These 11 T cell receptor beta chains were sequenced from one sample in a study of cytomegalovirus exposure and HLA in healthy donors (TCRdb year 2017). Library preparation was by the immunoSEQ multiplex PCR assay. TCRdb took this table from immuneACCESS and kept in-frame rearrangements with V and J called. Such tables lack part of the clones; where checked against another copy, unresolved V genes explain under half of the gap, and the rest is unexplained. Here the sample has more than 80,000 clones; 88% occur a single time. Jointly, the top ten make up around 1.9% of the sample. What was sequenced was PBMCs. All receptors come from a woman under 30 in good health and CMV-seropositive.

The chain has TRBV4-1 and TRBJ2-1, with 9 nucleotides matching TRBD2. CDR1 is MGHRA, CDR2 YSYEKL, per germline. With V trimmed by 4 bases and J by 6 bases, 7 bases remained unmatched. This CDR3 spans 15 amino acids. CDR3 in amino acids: CASSRGAGGLNEQFF. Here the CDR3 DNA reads TGCGCCAGCAGCCGAGGAGCGGGGGGCCTCAATGAGCAGTTCTTC.

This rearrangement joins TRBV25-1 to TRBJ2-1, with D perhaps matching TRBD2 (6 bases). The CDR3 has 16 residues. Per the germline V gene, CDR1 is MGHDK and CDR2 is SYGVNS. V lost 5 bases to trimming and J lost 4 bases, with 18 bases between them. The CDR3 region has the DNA TGTGCCAGCAGTAGCCGTGCGGGGTCGGGTTACAATGAGCAGTTCTTC. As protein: CASSSRAGSGYNEQFF.

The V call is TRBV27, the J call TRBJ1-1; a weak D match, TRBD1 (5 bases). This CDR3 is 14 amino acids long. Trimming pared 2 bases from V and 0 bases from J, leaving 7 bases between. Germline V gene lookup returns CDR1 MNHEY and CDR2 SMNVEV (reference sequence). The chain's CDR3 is CASSLQGMNTEAFF. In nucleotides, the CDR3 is TGTGCCAGCAGTTTACAGGGAATGAACACTGAAGCTTTCTTT.

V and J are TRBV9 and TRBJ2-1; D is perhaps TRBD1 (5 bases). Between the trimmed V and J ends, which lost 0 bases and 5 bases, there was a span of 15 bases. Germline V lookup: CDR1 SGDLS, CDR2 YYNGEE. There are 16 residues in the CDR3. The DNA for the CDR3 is TGTGCCAGCAGCGTAGCTACAGGTCCCAGGGACAATGAGCAGTTCTTC. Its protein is CASSVATGPRDNEQFF. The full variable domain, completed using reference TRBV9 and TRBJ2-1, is DSGVTQTPKHLITATGQRVTLRCSPRSGDLSVYWYQQSLDQGLQFLIQYYNGEERAKGNILERFSAQQFPDLHSELNLSSLELGDSALYFCASSVATGPRDNEQFFGPGTRLTVL.

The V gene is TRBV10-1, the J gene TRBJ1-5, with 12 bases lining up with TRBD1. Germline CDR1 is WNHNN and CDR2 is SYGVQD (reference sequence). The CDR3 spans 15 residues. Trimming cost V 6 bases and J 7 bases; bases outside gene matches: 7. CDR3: CASSSGQGASQPQHF. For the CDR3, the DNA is TGCGCCAGCAGCTCGGGACAGGGGGCCAGCCAGCCCCAGCATTTT.

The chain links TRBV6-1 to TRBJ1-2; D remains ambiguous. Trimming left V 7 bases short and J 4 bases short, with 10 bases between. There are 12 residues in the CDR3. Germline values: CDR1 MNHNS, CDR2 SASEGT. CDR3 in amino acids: CASNARSYGYTF. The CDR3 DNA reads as TGTGCCAGCAACGCCAGAAGCTATGGCTACACCTTC.

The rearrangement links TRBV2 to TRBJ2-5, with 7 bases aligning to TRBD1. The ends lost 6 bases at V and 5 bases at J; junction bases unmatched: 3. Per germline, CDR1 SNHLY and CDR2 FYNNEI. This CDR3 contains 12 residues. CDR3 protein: CASRQGTETQYF. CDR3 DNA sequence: TGTGCCAGCAGACAGGGGACGGAGACCCAGTACTTC.

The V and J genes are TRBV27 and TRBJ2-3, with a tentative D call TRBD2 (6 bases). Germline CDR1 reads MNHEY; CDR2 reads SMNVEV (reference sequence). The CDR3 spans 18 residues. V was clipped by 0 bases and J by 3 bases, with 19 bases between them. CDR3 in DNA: TGTGCCAGCAGTTTATCCAAGACTAGTAACCTCCTGACAGATACGCAGTATTTT. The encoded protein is CASSLSKTSNLLTDTQYF.

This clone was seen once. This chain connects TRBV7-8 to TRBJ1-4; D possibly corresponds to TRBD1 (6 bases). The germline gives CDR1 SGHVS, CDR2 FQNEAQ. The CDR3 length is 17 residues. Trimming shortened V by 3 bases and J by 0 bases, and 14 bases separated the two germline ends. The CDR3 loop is CASSFSGDLPTNEKLFF. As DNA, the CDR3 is TGTGCCAGCAGCTTCTCAGGGGACCTTCCAACTAATGAAAAACTGTTTTTT.

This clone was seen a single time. The CDR3 nucleotides read TGTGCCACCAGCAGAGATCCTCCGGGACAGGGGGTGGGTGAGCAGTTCTTC. It codes for CATSRDPPGQGVGEQFF. This chain joins TRBV15 and TRBJ2-1, with TRBD1 matching 11 bases. V dropped 0 bases and J dropped 9; count of bases not matched to a gene: 10. The germline V gene has CDR1 LNHNV and CDR2 YYDKDF (reference sequence). The CDR3 sequence is 17 residues long.

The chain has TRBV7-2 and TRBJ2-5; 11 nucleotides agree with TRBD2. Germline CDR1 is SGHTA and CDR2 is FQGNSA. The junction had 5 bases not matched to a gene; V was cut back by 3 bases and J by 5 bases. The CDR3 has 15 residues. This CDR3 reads CASSFNSGGAETQYF. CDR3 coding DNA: TGTGCCAGCAGCTTTAATAGCGGGGGGGCGGAGACCCAGTACTTC. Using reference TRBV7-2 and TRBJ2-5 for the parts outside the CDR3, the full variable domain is GAGVSQSPSNKVTEKGKDVELRCDPISGHTALYWYRQSLGQGLEFLIYFQGNSAPDKSGLPSDRFSAERTGGSVSTLTIQRTQQEDSAVYLCASSFNSGGAETQYFGPGTRLLVL.